In this sample, the clone carrying this TCR beta chain turned up many times. This entry is derived from a study of spatial heterogeneity in lung cancer. Across the study: Across the raw uncorrected reads, a unique TCR and UMI combination was observed, on average, more than ten times.

TCR cDNA molecules were tagged individually, and each one carried a unique molecular identifier. MiXCR, run by TCRdb on the 5' RACE reads, gives a single entry per CDR3 protein. Of roughly 48,000 distinct CDR3 sequences in the sample, over 4.5% were seen once. Germline V CDR1 and CDR2: LGHDT, YNNKEL (reference sequence). V lost 0 bases to trimming and J lost 2 bases, with 1 base between them. This CDR3 spans 12 amino acids. The time point was: sample taken at primary tumor resection. Without sorting, whole RNA was sequenced from tumor, nontumor lung or frozen PBMC. The cohort: under 80 early-stage, untreated non-small cell lung cancer patients.

The chain links TRBV3-1 to TRBJ2-5; D ambiguous. The receptor was isolated from a male donor with early-stage non-small cell lung cancer. The source was PBMCs, collected at surgery. Written as DNA, the CDR3 is TGTGCCAGCAGCCAAGATCAAGAGACCCAGTACTTC. This encodes CASSQDQETQYF.